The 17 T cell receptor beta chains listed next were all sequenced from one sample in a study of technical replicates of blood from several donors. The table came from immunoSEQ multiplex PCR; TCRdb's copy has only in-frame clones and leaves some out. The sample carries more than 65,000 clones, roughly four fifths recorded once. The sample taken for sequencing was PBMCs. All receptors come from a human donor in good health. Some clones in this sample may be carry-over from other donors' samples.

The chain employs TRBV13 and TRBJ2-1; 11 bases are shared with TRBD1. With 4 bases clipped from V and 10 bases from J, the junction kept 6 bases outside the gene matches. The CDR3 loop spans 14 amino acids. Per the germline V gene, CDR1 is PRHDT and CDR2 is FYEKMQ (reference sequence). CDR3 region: CASSWGQGGREQFF. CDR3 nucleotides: TGTGCCAGCAGCTGGGGACAGGGGGGGCGGGAGCAGTTCTTC.

The CDR3: CASGLAYGTGGYEQYF. The DNA for the CDR3 is TGTGCTAGTGGTTTGGCCTACGGGACAGGGGGCTACGAGCAGTACTTC. The rearrangement links TRBV12-5 to TRBJ2-7, with 11 positions matching TRBD1. The germline gives CDR1 LGHNT, CDR2 FRNRAP. The CDR3 consists of 16 residues. Trimming at V came to 1 base and at J to 3 bases, leaving 5 bases not matched to a gene.

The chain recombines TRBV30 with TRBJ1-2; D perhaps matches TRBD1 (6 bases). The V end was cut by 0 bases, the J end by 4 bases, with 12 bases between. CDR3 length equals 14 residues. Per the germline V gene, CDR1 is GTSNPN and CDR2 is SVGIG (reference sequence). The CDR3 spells CAWSVGGGGYGYTF. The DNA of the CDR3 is TGTGCCTGGAGTGTGGGGGGGGGCGGCTATGGCTACACCTTC.

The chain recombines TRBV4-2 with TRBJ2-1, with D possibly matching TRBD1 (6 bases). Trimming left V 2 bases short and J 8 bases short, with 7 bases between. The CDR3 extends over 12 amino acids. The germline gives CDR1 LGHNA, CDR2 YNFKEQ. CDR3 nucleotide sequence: TGTGCCAGCAGCCAACAGGGGTATGAGCAGTTCTTC. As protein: CASSQQGYEQFF.

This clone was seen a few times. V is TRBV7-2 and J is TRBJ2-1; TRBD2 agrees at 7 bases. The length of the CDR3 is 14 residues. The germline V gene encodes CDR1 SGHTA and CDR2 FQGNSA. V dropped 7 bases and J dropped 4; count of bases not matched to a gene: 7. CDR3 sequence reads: CASKRDYLYNEQFF. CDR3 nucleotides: TGTGCCAGCAAACGGGACTACCTATACAATGAGCAGTTCTTC.

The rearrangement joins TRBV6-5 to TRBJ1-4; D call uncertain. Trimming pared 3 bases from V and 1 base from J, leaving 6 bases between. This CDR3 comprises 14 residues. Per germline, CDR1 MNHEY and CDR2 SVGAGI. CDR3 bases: TGTGCCAGCAGTTATGGGAGAACTAATGAAAAACTGTTTTTT. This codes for CASSYGRTNEKLFF.

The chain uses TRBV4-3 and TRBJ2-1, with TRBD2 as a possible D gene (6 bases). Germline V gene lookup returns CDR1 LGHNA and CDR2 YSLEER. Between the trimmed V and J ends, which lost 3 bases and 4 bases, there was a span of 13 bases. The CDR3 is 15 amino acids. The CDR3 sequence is CASSQERDSYNEQFF. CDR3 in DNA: TGCGCCAGCAGCCAGGAGAGGGACTCTTACAATGAGCAGTTCTTC.

CDR3 residues: CASTRGAQETQYF. CDR3 in DNA: TGTGCCAGCACCCGGGGGGCCCAAGAGACCCAGTACTTC. The chain recombines TRBV7-2 with TRBJ2-5; TRBD2 is a possible D gene (7 bases). Germline CDR1 SGHTA, CDR2 FQGNSA. This CDR3 has 13 amino acids. V was trimmed by 7 bases and J by 1 base, leaving 10 bases between them.

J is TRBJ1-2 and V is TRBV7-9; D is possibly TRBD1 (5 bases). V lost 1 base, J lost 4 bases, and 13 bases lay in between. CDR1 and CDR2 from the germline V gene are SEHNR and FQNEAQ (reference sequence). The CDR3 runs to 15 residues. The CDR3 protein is CASSLGAGYGYGYTF. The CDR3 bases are TGTGCCAGCAGCTTAGGGGCAGGGTACGGCTATGGCTACACCTTC.

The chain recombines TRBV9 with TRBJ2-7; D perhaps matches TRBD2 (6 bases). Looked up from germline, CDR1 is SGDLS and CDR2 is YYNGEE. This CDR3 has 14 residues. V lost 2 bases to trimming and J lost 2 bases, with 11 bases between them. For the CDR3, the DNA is TGTGCCAGCAGCGTTTATCCGGGGGCCTACGAGCAGTACTTC. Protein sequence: CASSVYPGAYEQYF. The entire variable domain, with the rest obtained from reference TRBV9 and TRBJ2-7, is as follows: DSGVTQTPKHLITATGQRVTLRCSPRSGDLSVYWYQQSLDQGLQFLIQYYNGEERAKGNILERFSAQQFPDLHSELNLSSLELGDSALYFCASSVYPGAYEQYFGPGTRLTVT.

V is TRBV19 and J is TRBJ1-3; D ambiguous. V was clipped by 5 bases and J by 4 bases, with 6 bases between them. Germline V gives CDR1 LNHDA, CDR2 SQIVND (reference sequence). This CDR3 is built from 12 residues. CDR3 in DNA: TGTGCCAGTAGTTCCCAGGGAAACACCATATATTTT. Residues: CASSSQGNTIYF.

This CDR3 reads CASSHRDREGLGYTF. CDR3 nucleotide sequence: TGTGCCAGCAGCCACAGGGACAGGGAGGGGCTTGGCTACACCTTC. This chain joins TRBV28 and TRBJ1-2; the match to TRBD1 covers 9 bases. The CDR3 runs 15 residues. CDR1 and CDR2 from the germline V gene are MDHEN and SYDVKM. V dropped 6 bases and J dropped 7; count of bases not matched to a gene: 12.

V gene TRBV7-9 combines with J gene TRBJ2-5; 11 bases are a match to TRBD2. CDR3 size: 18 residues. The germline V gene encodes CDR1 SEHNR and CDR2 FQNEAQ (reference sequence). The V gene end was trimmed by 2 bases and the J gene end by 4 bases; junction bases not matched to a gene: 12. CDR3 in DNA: TGTGCCAGCAGCTTACCCCGGCTAGCGGGAGGCGGCGTAGAGACCCAGTACTTC. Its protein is CASSLPRLAGGGVETQYF.

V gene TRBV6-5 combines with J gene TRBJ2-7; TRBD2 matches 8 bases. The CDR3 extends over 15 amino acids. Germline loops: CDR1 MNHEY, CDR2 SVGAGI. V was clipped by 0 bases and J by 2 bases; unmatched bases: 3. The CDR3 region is CASSYSGGGTYEQYF. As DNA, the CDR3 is TGTGCCAGCAGTTACTCCGGGGGGGGAACCTACGAGCAGTACTTC.

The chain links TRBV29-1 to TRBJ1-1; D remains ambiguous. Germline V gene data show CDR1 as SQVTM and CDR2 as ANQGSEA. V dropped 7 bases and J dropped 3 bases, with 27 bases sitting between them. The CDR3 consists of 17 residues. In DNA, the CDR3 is TGCAGCGCCGGGAATATGCGGGGATTTCAAAGGGACACTGAAGCTTTCTTT. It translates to CSAGNMRGFQRDTEAFF.

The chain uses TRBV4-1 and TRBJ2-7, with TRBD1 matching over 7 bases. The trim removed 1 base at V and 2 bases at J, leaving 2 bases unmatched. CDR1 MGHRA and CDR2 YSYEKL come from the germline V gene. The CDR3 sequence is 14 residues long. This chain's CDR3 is CASSQVGTAYEQYF. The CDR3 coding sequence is TGCGCCAGCAGCCAAGTGGGGACAGCCTACGAGCAGTACTTC.

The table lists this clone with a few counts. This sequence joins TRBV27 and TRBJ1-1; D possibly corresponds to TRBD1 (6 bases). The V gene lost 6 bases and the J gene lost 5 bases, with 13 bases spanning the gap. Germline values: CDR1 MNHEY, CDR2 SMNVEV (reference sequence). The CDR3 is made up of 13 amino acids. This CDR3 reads CASRPNRVTEAFF. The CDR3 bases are TGTGCCAGCAGACCCAACAGGGTTACTGAAGCTTTCTTT.